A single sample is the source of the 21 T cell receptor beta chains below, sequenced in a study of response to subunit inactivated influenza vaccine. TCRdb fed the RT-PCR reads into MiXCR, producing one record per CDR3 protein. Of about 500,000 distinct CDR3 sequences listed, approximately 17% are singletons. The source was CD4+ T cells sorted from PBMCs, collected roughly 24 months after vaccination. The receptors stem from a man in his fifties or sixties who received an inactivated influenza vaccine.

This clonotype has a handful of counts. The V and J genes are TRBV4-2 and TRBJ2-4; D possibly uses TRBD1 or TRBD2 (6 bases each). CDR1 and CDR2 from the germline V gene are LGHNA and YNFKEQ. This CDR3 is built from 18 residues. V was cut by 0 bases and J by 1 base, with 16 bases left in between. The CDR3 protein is CASSQESPGALAKNIQYF. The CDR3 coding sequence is TGTGCCAGCAGCCAAGAATCACCGGGGGCGCTTGCCAAAAACATTCAGTACTTC.

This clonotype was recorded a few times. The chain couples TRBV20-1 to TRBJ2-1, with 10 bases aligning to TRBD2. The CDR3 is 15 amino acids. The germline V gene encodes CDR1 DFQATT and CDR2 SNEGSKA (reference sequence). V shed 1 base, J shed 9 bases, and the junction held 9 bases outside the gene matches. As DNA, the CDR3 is TGCAGTGCTAGAGTTTCCAGCGGGAGGGAGGGTGAGCAGTTCTTC. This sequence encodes CSARVSSGREGEQFF.

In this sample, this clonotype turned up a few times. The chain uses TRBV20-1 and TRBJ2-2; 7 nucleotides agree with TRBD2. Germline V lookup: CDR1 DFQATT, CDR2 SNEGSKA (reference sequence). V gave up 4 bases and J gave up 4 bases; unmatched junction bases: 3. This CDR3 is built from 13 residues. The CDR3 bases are TGCAGTGCTAAGGGGAGGGGCACCGGGGAGCTGTTTTTT. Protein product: CSAKGRGTGELFF.

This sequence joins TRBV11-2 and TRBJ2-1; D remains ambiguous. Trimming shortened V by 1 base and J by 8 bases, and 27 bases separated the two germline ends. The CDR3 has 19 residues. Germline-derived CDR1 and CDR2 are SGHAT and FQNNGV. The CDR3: CASSLVHRWQATSTDEQFF. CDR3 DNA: TGTGCCAGCAGCTTAGTTCATCGGTGGCAGGCCACGAGTACGGATGAGCAGTTCTTC.

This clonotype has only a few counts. CDR3 loop: CASSLAGGGSNTGELFF. Here the CDR3 DNA reads TGTGCCAGCAGTTTAGCGGGGGGAGGGTCCAACACCGGGGAGCTGTTTTTT. V usage is TRBV12-3 or TRBV12-4 and J usage is TRBJ2-2; 7 bases line up with TRBD2. V gave up 0 bases and J gave up 2 bases; unmatched junction bases: 6. The CDR3 spans 17 residues.

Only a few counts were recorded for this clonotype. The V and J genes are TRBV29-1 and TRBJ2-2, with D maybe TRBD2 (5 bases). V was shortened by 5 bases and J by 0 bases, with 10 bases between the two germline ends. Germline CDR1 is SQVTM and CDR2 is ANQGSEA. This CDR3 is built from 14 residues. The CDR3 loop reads CSVRTVANTGELFF. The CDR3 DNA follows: TGCAGCGTTAGGACTGTTGCGAACACCGGGGAGCTGTTTTTT.

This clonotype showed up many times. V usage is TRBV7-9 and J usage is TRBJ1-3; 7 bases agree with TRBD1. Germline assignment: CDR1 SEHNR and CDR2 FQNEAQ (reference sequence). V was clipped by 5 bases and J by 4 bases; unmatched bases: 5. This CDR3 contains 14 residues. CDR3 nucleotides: TGTGCCAGCAGCCCTAGGACAGGCGGAAACACCATATATTTT. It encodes CASSPRTGGNTIYF.

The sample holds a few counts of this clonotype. The CDR3 DNA sequence: TGCGCCAGCAGCCTGAGGACATCCTCCTACGAGCAGTACTTC. Translating it yields CASSLRTSSYEQYF. The J gene is TRBJ2-7, the V gene TRBV5-1, with a tentative D call TRBD1 (5 bases). The CDR3 consists of 14 residues. Germline V gene data show CDR1 as SGHRS and CDR2 as YFSETQ. With 4 bases removed from V and 0 bases from J, the gap between germline ends came to 11 bases.

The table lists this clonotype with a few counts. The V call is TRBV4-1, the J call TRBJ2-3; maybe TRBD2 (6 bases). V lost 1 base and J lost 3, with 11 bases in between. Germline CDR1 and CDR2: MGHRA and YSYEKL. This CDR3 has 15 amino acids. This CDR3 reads CASSQVGGRTDTQYF. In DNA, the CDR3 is TGCGCCAGCAGCCAAGTCGGTGGGAGGACAGATACGCAGTATTTT.

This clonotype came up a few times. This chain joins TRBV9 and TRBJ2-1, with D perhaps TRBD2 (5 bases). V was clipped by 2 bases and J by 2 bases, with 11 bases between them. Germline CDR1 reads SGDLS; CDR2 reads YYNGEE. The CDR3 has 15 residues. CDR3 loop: CASSVVAGTYNEQFF. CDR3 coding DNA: TGTGCCAGCAGCGTGGTCGCGGGTACCTACAATGAGCAGTTCTTC.

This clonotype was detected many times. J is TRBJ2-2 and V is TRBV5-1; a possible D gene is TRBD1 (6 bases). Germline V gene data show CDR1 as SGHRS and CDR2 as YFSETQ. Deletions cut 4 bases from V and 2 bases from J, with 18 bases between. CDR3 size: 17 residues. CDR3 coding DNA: TGCGCCAGCAGCCGGAGCGGCAGGGGTGGAAACACCGGGGAGCTGTTTTTT. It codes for CASSRSGRGGNTGELFF.

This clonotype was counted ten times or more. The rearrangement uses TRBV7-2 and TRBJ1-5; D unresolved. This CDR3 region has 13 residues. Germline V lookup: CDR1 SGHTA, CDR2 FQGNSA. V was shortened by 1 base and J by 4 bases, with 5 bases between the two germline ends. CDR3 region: CASSLGQNQPQHF. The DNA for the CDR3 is TGTGCCAGCAGCTTAGGGCAGAATCAGCCCCAGCATTTT.

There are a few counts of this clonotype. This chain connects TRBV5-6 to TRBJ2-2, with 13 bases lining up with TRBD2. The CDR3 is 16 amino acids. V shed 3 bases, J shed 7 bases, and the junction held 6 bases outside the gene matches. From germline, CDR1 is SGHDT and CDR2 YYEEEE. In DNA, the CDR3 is TGTGCCAGCAGCTCATGGACTAGCGGGGGATACGGGGAGCTGTTTTTT. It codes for CASSSWTSGGYGELFF.

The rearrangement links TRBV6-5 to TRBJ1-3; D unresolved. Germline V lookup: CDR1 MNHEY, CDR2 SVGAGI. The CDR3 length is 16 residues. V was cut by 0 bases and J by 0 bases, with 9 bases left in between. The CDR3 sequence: CASSYSGRTSGNTIYF. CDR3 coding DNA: TGTGCCAGCAGTTACTCAGGACGGACCTCTGGAAACACCATATATTTT.

In DNA form, the CDR3 reads TGCAGCGTTGAAGAGAATATCCGGGGAAATGAGCAGTTCTTC. This sequence encodes CSVEENIRGNEQFF. The rearrangement links TRBV29-1 to TRBJ2-1; possibly TRBD2 for D (5 bases). Germline CDR1 is SQVTM and CDR2 is ANQGSEA. V was clipped by 0 bases and J by 7 bases, with 13 bases between them. CDR3 length: 14 amino acids.

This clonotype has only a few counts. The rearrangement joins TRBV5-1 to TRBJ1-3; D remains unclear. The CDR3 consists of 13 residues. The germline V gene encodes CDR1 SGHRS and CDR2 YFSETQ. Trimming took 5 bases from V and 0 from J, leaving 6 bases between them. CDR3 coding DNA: TGCGCCAGCAGGGGAAACTCTGGAAACACCATATATTTT. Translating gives CASRGNSGNTIYF.

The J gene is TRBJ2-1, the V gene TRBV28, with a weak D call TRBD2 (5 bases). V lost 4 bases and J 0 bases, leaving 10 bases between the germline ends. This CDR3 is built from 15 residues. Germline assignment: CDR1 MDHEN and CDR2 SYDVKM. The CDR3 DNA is TGTGCCAGCAGTTGGCCTGGGAGCTCCTACAATGAGCAGTTCTTC. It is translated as CASSWPGSSYNEQFF.

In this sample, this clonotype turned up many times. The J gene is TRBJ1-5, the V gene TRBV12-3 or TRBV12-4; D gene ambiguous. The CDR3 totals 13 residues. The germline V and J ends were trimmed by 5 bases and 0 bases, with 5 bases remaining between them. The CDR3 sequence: CASSGSSNQPQHF. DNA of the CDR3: TGTGCCAGCAGTGGGTCTAGCAATCAGCCCCAGCATTTT.

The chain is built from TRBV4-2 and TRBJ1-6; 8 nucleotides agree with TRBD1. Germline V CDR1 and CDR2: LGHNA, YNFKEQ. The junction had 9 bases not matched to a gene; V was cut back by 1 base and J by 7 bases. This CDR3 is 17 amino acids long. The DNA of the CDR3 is TGTGCCAGCAGCCAAGGGTCAGGGGGCCAAGGGAATTCACCCCTCCACTTT. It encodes CASSQGSGGQGNSPLHF.

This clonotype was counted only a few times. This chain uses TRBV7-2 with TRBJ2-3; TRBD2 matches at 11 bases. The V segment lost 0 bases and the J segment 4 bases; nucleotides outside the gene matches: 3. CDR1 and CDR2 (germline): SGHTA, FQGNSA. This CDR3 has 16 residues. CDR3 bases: TGTGCCAGCAGCTTAGCTAGCGGGGGGGTTTCAGATACGCAGTATTTT. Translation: CASSLASGGVSDTQYF.

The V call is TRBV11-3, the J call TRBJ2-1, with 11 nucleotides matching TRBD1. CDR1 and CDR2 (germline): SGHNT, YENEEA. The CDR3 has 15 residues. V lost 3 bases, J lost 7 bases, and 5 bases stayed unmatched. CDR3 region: CASSFGQGASNEQFF. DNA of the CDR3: TGTGCCAGCAGCTTTGGACAGGGGGCATCTAATGAGCAGTTCTTC.